This T cell receptor (beta chain) was found in a study of siplizumab effects on memory and regulatory T cells. V shed 4 bases and J shed 6 bases, with 13 bases lying between them. In germline, CDR1 is MNHEY, CDR2 SMNVEV (reference sequence). The CDR3 has 14 amino acids. Sequencing was performed with immunoSEQ multiplex PCR; in TCRdb, only in-frame clones are kept and a portion is missing. The sample holds approximately 91,000 clones, 85% to 95% seen once. Sequenced: CD8+ T cells sorted from blood. The J gene is TRBJ1-5, the V gene TRBV27; D perhaps matches TRBD1 (5 bases). This sequence was found in a human donor in good health. The CDR3, as DNA: TGTGCCAGCAGTTGGGGCCCGGGAGGTCAGCCCCAGCATTTT. This translates into CASSWGPGGQPQHF.